This passage covers 16 T cell receptor beta chains from one sample sequenced in a study of prognosis after radiotherapy for stage I lung cancer. Two rounds of multiplex PCR amplified TCR beta CDR3 from genomic DNA. The use of primers specific to each TRBV and TRBJ gene characterized first-round PCR. TCRdb reprocessed the multiplex PCR reads with MiXCR, giving one entry per CDR3 protein. This table holds just over 30,000 distinct CDR3 sequences, under 35% found once. Source: PBMCs, taken before or after stereotactic body radiation therapy (not recorded which). The receptors derive from a donor at least 50 years old with non-small cell lung cancer.

This clonotype was counted a few times. The chain carries TRBV18 and TRBJ2-3, with 9 bases identical to TRBD1. The CDR3 has 16 amino acids. The junction had 6 bases not matched to a gene; V was cut back by 0 bases and J by 5 bases. From germline, CDR1 is KGHSH and CDR2 LQKENI. The CDR3 DNA follows: TGTGCCAGCTCACCACCCGGGACAGGGTCTAGAGATACGCAGTATTTT. It is translated as CASSPPGTGSRDTQYF.

This clonotype was seen a handful of times. This could be a read error, since a much larger clone is one nucleotide away. The rearrangement links TRBV30 to TRBJ2-7; maybe TRBD1 (5 bases). Per the germline V gene, CDR1 is GTSNPN and CDR2 is SVGIG (reference sequence). V was shortened by 0 bases and J by 8 bases, with 17 bases between the two germline ends. This CDR3 has 14 residues. CDR3 sequence (DNA): TGTGCCTGGAGTGTATTGGTCAAGGGGCCCAAGCAGTACTTC. Its protein is CAWSVLVKGPKQYF. Combining the CDR3 with reference TRBV30 and TRBJ2-7 gives the whole variable domain SQTIHQWPATLVQPVGSPLSLECTVEGTSNPNLYWYRQAAGRGLQLLFYSVGIGQISSEVPQNLSASRPQDRQFILSSKKLLLSDSGFYLCAWSVLVKGPKQYFGPGTRLTVT.

The chain carries TRBV12-3 or TRBV12-4 and TRBJ2-7; D is uncertain. V was trimmed by 5 bases and J by 3 bases, leaving 20 bases between them. CDR3 length: 16 amino acids. CDR3 nucleotides: TGTGCCAGCAGTCCTAACCGGTACTCCTCCTTCTACGAGCAGTACTTC. It encodes CASSPNRYSSFYEQYF.

By its share, this clonotype is medium-sized. The V gene is TRBV6-9, the J gene TRBJ2-7; TRBD2 aligns across 12 bases. The junction had 10 bases not matched to a gene; V was cut back by 3 bases and J by 7 bases. CDR1 and CDR2 (germline): MNHGY, SVAAGI. The CDR3 is 16 residues long. The CDR3 protein is CASSYTTSGGIGEQYF. Written as DNA, the CDR3 is TGTGCCAGCAGTTACACAACTAGCGGGGGGATTGGGGAGCAGTACTTC.

In the case of this clonotype: One end of the junction is discordant with germline, which a read error may explain. CDR3 in amino acids: CASSFAGPANTGELFF. The CDR3 bases are TGTGCCAGCAGTTTTGCTGGGCCGGCGAACACCGGTGAGCTGTTTTTT. The V call is TRBV28, the J call TRBJ2-2; no firm D call. CDR1 and CDR2 from the germline V gene are MDHEN and SYDVKM. CDR3 length equals 16 residues.

The table lists this clonotype with many counts. The CDR3 DNA is TGTGCCAGCAGGGGGGACAGATATTTCGCGAACACCGGGGAGCTGTTTTTT. Its protein is CASRGDRYFANTGELFF. The chain couples TRBV2 to TRBJ2-2, with TRBD1 matching 7 bases. The J segment lost 0 bases and the V segment lost 6 bases, leaving 10 bases of the junction unmatched. This CDR3 has 17 amino acids. Germline V CDR1 and CDR2: SNHLY, FYNNEI.

This chain links TRBV6-2 or TRBV6-3 with TRBJ1-4, with a tentative D call TRBD1 (5 bases). The germline gives CDR1 MNHEY, CDR2 SVGEGT. V was cut by 4 bases and J by 7 bases, with 16 bases left in between. The CDR3 covers 15 residues. The CDR3 DNA reads TGTGCCAGCAGTTCTCCGCGAGGGGCCGGTGAAAAACTGTTTTTT. This gives the protein CASSSPRGAGEKLFF.

A remark on this clonotype: A single base separates this from a much larger clone, so it may be a read error. The V call is TRBV4-1, the J call TRBJ2-1, with 12 bases identical to TRBD2. CDR1 and CDR2 from the germline V gene are MGHRA and YSYEKL. CDR3 length: 16 residues. The CDR3 sequence is CASSQVLAGGNNEQSF. The CDR3 DNA reads TGCGCCAGCAGCCAAGTGCTAGCGGGGGGGAACAATGAGCAGTCCTTC.

At least ten counts were recorded for this clonotype. The rearrangement joins TRBV3-1 to TRBJ1-2; maybe TRBD1 (6 bases). Germline V lookup: CDR1 LGHDT, CDR2 YNNKEL (reference sequence). The ends were cut back, 0 bases at V and 5 bases at J, with 10 bases in the middle. CDR3 length: 14 residues. In DNA form, the CDR3 reads TGTGCCAGCAGCCAAGAAGGACAGTCGTATGGCTACACCTTC. Residues: CASSQEGQSYGYTF. Using reference TRBV3-1 and TRBJ1-2 for the parts outside the CDR3, the full variable domain is DTAVSQTPKYLVTQMGNDKSIKCEQNLGHDTMYWYKQDSKKFLKIMFSYNNKELIINETVPNRFSPKSPDKAHLNLHINSLELGDSAVYFCASSQEGQSYGYTFGSGTRLTVV.

This clonotype was seen a handful of times. This may be a read error: a much more frequent sequence differs by one nucleotide. The V gene is TRBV7-6, the J gene TRBJ2-7; 10 bases align to TRBD2. The CDR3 contains 13 residues. The germline V gene has CDR1 SGHVS and CDR2 FNYEAQ. The CDR3 is CAGSLGLADKQYF. CDR3 bases: TGTGCCGGCAGCTTAGGACTAGCGGATAAGCAGTACTTC. Looking up the rest from reference TRBV7-6 and TRBJ2-7 gives the full variable domain: GAGVSQSPRYKVTKRGQDVALRCDPISGHVSLYWYRQALGQGPEFLTYFNYEAQQDKSGLPNDRFSAERPEGSISTLTIQRTEQRDSAMYRCAGSLGLADKQYFGPGTRLTVT.

The rearrangement joins TRBV12-3 or TRBV12-4 to TRBJ2-1, with 8 bases matching TRBD2. The CDR3 sequence is 15 residues long. V shed 8 bases and J 4 bases; nucleotides not matched to a gene: 10. The CDR3 here is CASSLLAALYNEQFF. The CDR3 nucleotides are TGTGCCAGCTCCTTACTAGCGGCCCTTTACAATGAGCAGTTCTTC.

This clonotype was seen at least ten times. This sequence joins TRBV6-5 and TRBJ2-3, with a possible D match to TRBD1 (6 bases). Between the trimmed V and J ends, which lost 4 bases and 0 bases, there was a span of 8 bases. This CDR3 has 14 amino acids. Germline CDR1 is MNHEY and CDR2 is SVGAGI. DNA for the CDR3: TGTGCCAGCAGTTGGACAGCTAGCACAGATACGCAGTATTTT. The encoded protein is CASSWTASTDTQYF.

This clonotype was seen at least ten times. The gene calls are TRBV19 and TRBJ1-2; no definite D call. CDR1 and CDR2 (germline): LNHDA, SQIVND (reference sequence). V lost 2 bases, J lost 5 bases, and 18 bases lay in between. The CDR3 has 16 residues. For the CDR3, the DNA is TGTGCCAGTAGTATAACCGCCACGGCCGGGCTTTATGGCTACACCTTC. This gives the protein CASSITATAGLYGYTF.

Notes on this clonotype: A much larger clone differs by one base, so this may be a read error. J is TRBJ1-1 and V is TRBV9; the D is unclear. The CDR3 is made up of 13 amino acids. Germline CDR1 is SGDLS and CDR2 is YYNGEE. V lost 0 bases and J 5 bases, leaving 8 bases between the germline ends. This CDR3 reads CASSVVWVTEAFF. The CDR3 DNA follows: TGTGCCAGCAGCGTAGTTTGGGTGACTGAAGCTTTCTTT.

About this clonotype itself: A much larger clonotype is one base distant, so this may be a read error. V and J are TRBV6-2 or TRBV6-3 and TRBJ2-3; a possible D gene is TRBD2 (6 bases). The CDR3 totals 13 residues. CDR1 and CDR2 (germline): MNHEY, SVGEGT. CDR3 residues: CASSYSTGDTQCF. The CDR3 DNA reads TGTGCCAGCAGTTACTCGACGGGAGATACGCAGTGTTTT.

This clonotype was counted ten times or more. The genes are TRBV27 and TRBJ2-1, with 10 bases matching TRBD2. This CDR3 contains 17 residues. V lost 6 bases and J lost 6; bases outside the gene matches: 14. Germline CDR1 MNHEY, CDR2 SMNVEV (reference sequence). DNA for the CDR3: TGTGCCAGCAGCCCCATCAGGGGTAGCGGGGGGTCCAATGAGCAGTTCTTC. Amino acid sequence: CASSPIRGSGGSNEQFF.